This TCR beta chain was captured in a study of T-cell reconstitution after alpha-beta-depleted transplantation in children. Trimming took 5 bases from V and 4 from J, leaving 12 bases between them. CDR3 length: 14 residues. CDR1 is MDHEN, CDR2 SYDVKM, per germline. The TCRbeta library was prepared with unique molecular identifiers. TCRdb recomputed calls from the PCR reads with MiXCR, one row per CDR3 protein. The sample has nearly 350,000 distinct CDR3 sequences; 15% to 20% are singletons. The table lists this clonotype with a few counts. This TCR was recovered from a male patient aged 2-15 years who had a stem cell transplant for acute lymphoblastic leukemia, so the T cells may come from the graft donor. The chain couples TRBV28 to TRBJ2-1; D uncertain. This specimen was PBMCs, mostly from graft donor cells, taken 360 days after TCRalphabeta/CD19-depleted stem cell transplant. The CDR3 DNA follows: TGTGCCAGCAGTCCCGGCGGCCTGTACAATGAGCAGTTCTTC. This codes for CASSPGGLYNEQFF.